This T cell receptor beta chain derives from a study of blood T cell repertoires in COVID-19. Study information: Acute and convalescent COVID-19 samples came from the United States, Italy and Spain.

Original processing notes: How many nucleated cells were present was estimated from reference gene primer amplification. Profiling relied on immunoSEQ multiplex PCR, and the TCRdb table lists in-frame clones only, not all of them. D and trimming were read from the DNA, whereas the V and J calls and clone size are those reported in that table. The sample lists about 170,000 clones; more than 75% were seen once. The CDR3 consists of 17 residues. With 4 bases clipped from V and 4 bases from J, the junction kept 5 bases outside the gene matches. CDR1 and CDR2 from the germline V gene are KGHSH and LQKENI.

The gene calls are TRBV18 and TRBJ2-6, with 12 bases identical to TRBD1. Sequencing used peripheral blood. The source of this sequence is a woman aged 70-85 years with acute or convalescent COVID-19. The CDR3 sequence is CASSLGQGASGANVLTF. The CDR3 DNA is TGTGCCAGCTCACTGGGACAGGGGGCGAGCGGGGCCAACGTCCTGACTTTC.